The 22 T cell receptor beta chains reported below all come from one sample, sequenced in a study of OX40 agonist ivuxolimab in advanced cancers. Some clones are missing from TCRdb's copy, which holds only in-frame ones; the method was immunoSEQ multiplex PCR. The sample lists some 45,000 clones; roughly 93% were seen once. The sample was CD4+ or CD8+ T cells sorted from blood, taken in a trial of the OX40 agonist ivuxolimab. The receptors derive from an adult with an advanced solid tumor such as melanoma, head and neck, liver or kidney cancer.

This clone appeared once. The chain has TRBV7-3 and TRBJ2-1, with D perhaps TRBD2 (6 bases). This CDR3 is 15 amino acids long. Germline assignment: CDR1 SGHTA and CDR2 FQGTGA. V lost 5 bases, J lost 0 bases, and 11 bases lay in between. In DNA, the CDR3 is TGTGCCAGCAGCGAGCCTAGCGACTCCTACAATGAGCAGTTCTTC. It specifies CASSEPSDSYNEQFF.

The chain recombines TRBV15 with TRBJ2-2, with D tentatively TRBD1 (7 bases). The CDR3 runs 15 residues. CDR1 and CDR2 (germline): LNHNV, YYDKDF (reference sequence). V was shortened by 1 base and J by 3 bases, with 9 bases between the two germline ends. In nucleotides, the CDR3 is TGTGCCACCAGCAGAGTCAGGGGGGACACCGGGGAGCTGTTTTTT. It is translated as CATSRVRGDTGELFF.

The CDR3 loop is CASSGPFDTQYF. In nucleotides, the CDR3 is TGTGCCAGCAGCGGTCCGTTCGATACGCAGTATTTT. The chain uses TRBV9 and TRBJ2-3; the D is unclear. CDR3 length: 12 amino acids. Germline V gene lookup returns CDR1 SGDLS and CDR2 YYNGEE. V lost 3 bases, J lost 6 bases, and 8 bases lay in between.

The genes are TRBV9 and TRBJ2-3, with no clear D. Germline values: CDR1 SGDLS, CDR2 YYNGEE. The CDR3 sequence is 13 residues long. Trimming shortened V by 0 bases and J by 1 base, and 3 bases separated the two germline ends. Written as DNA, the CDR3 is TGTGCCAGCAGCGTAGGAGGCACAGATACGCAGTATTTT. This encodes CASSVGGTDTQYF.

This chain connects TRBV7-9 to TRBJ2-1, with D possibly being TRBD2 (5 bases). The V and J ends lost 0 bases and 5 bases respectively, with 11 bases between them. There are 15 residues in the CDR3. Germline assignment: CDR1 SEHNR and CDR2 FQNEAQ (reference sequence). The CDR3 DNA sequence: TGTGCCAGCAGCTTAGCGCCCCCAGCGGACAATGAGCAGTTCTTC. This codes for CASSLAPPADNEQFF.

The rearrangement links TRBV4-1 to TRBJ2-3; D tentatively fits TRBD1 or TRBD2 (5 bases each). Trimming took off 1 base at V and 4 bases at J, with 12 bases between the two ends. The V gene's germline CDR1 is MGHRA and CDR2 YSYEKL. The CDR3 runs to 15 residues. DNA of the CDR3: TGCGCCAGCAGCCAAGTTGGGGGTGGCCCAGATACGCAGTATTTT. Protein sequence: CASSQVGGGPDTQYF.

This chain links TRBV6-5 with TRBJ2-5; 10 bases map to TRBD2. J was trimmed by 3 bases and V by 5 bases; bases with no gene match: 3. This CDR3 spans 14 amino acids. From germline, CDR1 is MNHEY and CDR2 SVGAGI. CDR3 sequence reads: CASSTTSGEETQYF. In DNA, the CDR3 is TGTGCCAGCAGTACTACTAGCGGGGAAGAGACCCAGTACTTC.

This rearrangement joins TRBV28 to TRBJ2-7; D is possibly TRBD2 (5 bases). Germline values: CDR1 MDHEN, CDR2 SYDVKM. The germline V and J ends were trimmed by 5 bases and 3 bases, with 23 bases remaining between them. This CDR3 region has 17 residues. As DNA, the CDR3 is TGTGCCAGCAGTGTTCATGACCGGACGGGGATCTACTACGAGCAGTACTTC. It yields the protein CASSVHDRTGIYYEQYF.

The CDR3 DNA follows: TGTGCCAGCAAAGCGGACGGCGACGAGCAGTACTTC. Its translation: CASKADGDEQYF. The rearrangement joins TRBV9 to TRBJ2-7; TRBD2 might be the D (5 bases). Germline V lookup: CDR1 SGDLS, CDR2 YYNGEE. V gave up 6 bases and J gave up 5 bases, with 12 bases separating them. CDR3 length: 12 amino acids.

The rearrangement joins TRBV7-9 to TRBJ2-5; D gene unclear. This CDR3 spans 14 amino acids. CDR1 is SEHNR and CDR2 is FQNEAQ in the germline V gene (reference sequence). The V end was cut by 1 base, the J end by 4 bases, with 10 bases between. CDR3 nucleotides: TGTGCCAGCAGCTTAGTTGGAGTGCGAGAGACCCAGTACTTC. It translates to CASSLVGVRETQYF.

This chain links TRBV7-9 with TRBJ2-2, with D hard to call. V dropped 5 bases and J dropped 4 bases, with 17 bases sitting between them. CDR3 length equals 16 residues. From germline, CDR1 is SEHNR and CDR2 FQNEAQ (reference sequence). CDR3 in DNA: TGTGCCAGCAGCCCCAGAGACAAGCCGGCCACCGGGGAGCTGTTTTTT. This codes for CASSPRDKPATGELFF.

On this clone itself: One end of the junction varies from germline; a read error may be responsible. This sample includes further DNA sequences coding for the same CDR3. The V and J genes are TRBV27 and TRBJ2-4; 9 bases align to TRBD2. Germline values: CDR1 MNHEY, CDR2 SMNVEV (reference sequence). This CDR3 is built from 14 residues. In DNA form, the CDR3 reads TGTGCCAGTAGTTCCGGACTAGCGAGAAACATTCAGTACTTC. Amino acid sequence: CASSSGLARNIQYF.

The V and J genes are TRBV5-4 and TRBJ2-3; 10 nucleotides agree with TRBD2. Unmatched junction bases numbered 8, after V lost 0 bases and J lost 1 base. The CDR3 runs to 18 residues. CDR1 SGHNT and CDR2 YYREEE come from the germline V gene (reference sequence). The CDR3 nucleotides read TGTGCCAGCAGCTTGGTAGTAGCGGGAGGCATCGGCACAGATACGCAGTATTTT. Amino acid sequence: CASSLVVAGGIGTDTQYF.

This chain joins TRBV6-5 and TRBJ2-2; no firm D call. There are 12 residues in the CDR3. Trimming stripped 7 bases from V and 1 base from J, with 4 bases between. CDR1 and CDR2 (germline): MNHEY, SVGAGI. The CDR3 DNA sequence: TGTGCCAGCAAGGGGAACACCGGGGAGCTGTTTTTT. It translates to CASKGNTGELFF.

The chain is built from TRBV7-6 and TRBJ2-5; TRBD1 might be the D (5 bases). The CDR3 is made up of 14 amino acids. Germline V CDR1 and CDR2: SGHVS, FNYEAQ. Between the trimmed V and J ends, which lost 1 base and 2 bases, there was a span of 8 bases. The CDR3 coding sequence is TGTGCCAGCAGCTTAGTAGGGGTACAAGAGACCCAGTACTTC. This sequence encodes CASSLVGVQETQYF.

The chain couples TRBV2 to TRBJ2-5; weak D call: TRBD2 (6 bases). The CDR3 consists of 17 residues. Trimming took 7 bases from V and 5 from J, leaving 26 bases between them. Germline V CDR1 and CDR2: SNHLY, FYNNEI. This CDR3 is CASTTMRSSASSETQYF. The CDR3 region has the DNA TGTGCCAGCACCACTATGAGGTCTAGCGCCTCCAGCGAGACCCAGTACTTC. Filled out from reference TRBV2 and TRBJ2-5, the complete variable domain reads EPEVTQTPSHQVTQMGQEVILRCVPISNHLYFYWYRQILGQKVEFLVSFYNNEISEKSEIFDDQFSVERPDGSNFTLKIRSTKLEDSAMYFCASTTMRSSASSETQYFGPGTRLLVL.

V is TRBV7-2 and J is TRBJ2-3; 9 bases line up with TRBD2. J was trimmed by 3 bases and V by 1 base; bases with no gene match: 14. Germline CDR1 SGHTA, CDR2 FQGNSA. This CDR3 is 19 amino acids long. The CDR3 loop is CASSLVVTLSGGDTDTQYF. CDR3 coding DNA: TGTGCCAGCAGCTTAGTGGTTACGCTTAGCGGGGGCGATACAGATACGCAGTATTTT.

This chain uses TRBV5-1 with TRBJ2-7, with TRBD2 identical over 8 bases. The V gene's germline CDR1 is SGHRS and CDR2 YFSETQ. With V trimmed by 4 bases and J by 2 bases, 11 bases remained unmatched. The CDR3 totals 16 residues. In nucleotides, the CDR3 is TGCGCCAGCAGCCTCCGCGGGGGGACGGCTGCCTACGAGCAGTACTTC. Translation: CASSLRGGTAAYEQYF.

The rearrangement links TRBV19 to TRBJ2-7, with no clear D. Germline V gene sequence: CDR1 LNHDA, CDR2 SQIVND (reference sequence). This CDR3 contains 14 residues. Trimming stripped 1 base from V and 0 bases from J, with 7 bases between. The CDR3 loop is CASSIASDSYEQYF. In DNA form, the CDR3 reads TGTGCCAGTAGTATAGCTTCGGACTCCTACGAGCAGTACTTC.

The chain links TRBV6-6 to TRBJ2-1, with D possibly TRBD2 on 6 matching bases. The CDR3 covers 13 residues. Germline lookup yields CDR1 MNHNY and CDR2 SVGAGI (reference sequence). V lost 5 bases and J 5 bases, leaving 10 bases between the germline ends. This chain's CDR3 is CASSRLVNNEQFF. The CDR3 DNA sequence: TGTGCCAGCAGTCGACTAGTGAACAATGAGCAGTTCTTC.

J is TRBJ1-5 and V is TRBV6-5; D perhaps matches TRBD1 (5 bases). Germline CDR1 and CDR2: MNHEY and SVGAGI. V shed 0 bases and J shed 7 bases, with 16 bases lying between them. The CDR3 consists of 16 residues. The CDR3 region has the DNA TGTGCCAGCAGTTACTCGATTCCAGGGAGGAACCAGCCCCAGCATTTT. Protein product: CASSYSIPGRNQPQHF.

This rearrangement joins TRBV29-1 to TRBJ1-1, with 7 bases identical to TRBD1. Trimming removed 6 bases from V and 1 base from J; junction bases left unmatched: 5. The CDR3 has 13 residues. The germline gives CDR1 SQVTM, CDR2 ANQGSEA. In nucleotides, the CDR3 is TGCAGCGTGACGGGACAGACGAACACTGAAGCTTTCTTT. It codes for CSVTGQTNTEAFF.